These T cell receptor beta chains were read from a single sample in a study of T cells in Graves' hyperthyroidism and ophthalmopathy. TCRdb called the multiplex PCR reads again in MiXCR, with one record for every CDR3 protein. The sample consists of around 420,000 distinct CDR3 sequences, 15% to 19% of them appearing once. The sequenced material came from blood. These receptors came from a woman younger than 35 with Graves' hyperthyroidism. CDR3s include the opening cysteine and the closing phenylalanine or tryptophan. A D gene is named only where the DNA matches it firmly. Clone size is given for some rows only: seen once, a few or many times, or a class if the clone is expanded.

few,TRBD2,TRBV9,TRBJ2-4,CASSAYGTTKNIQYF,TGTGCCAGCAGCGCCTACGGGACTACCAAAAACATTCAGTACTTC
few,-,TRBV5-1,TRBJ1-2,CASSLSQPGYGYTF,TGCGCCAGCAGCCTTTCCCAGCCGGGCTATGGCTACACCTTC
many,-,TRBV18,TRBJ2-1,CASSPPRGSSYNEQFF,TGTGCCAGCTCACCACCTCGGGGGAGCTCCTACAATGAGCAGTTCTTC
few,TRBD1,TRBV12-3/TRBV12-4,TRBJ2-2,CASSWAGGENTGELFF,TGTGCCAGCAGCTGGGCAGGGGGAGAGAACACCGGGGAGCTGTTTTTT
few,-,TRBV5-1,TRBJ2-5,CASSLGTPYQETQYF,TGCGCCAGCAGCTTGGGGACACCGTACCAAGAGACCCAGTACTTC
-,-,TRBV7-9,TRBJ2-7,CASSLSDWSSYEQYF,TGTGCCAGCAGCTTATCCGACTGGAGCTCCTACGAGCAGTACTTC
many,-,TRBV27,TRBJ1-6,CASSRTVGSPLHF,TGTGCCAGCAGCCGGACAGTAGGTTCACCCCTCCACTTT
many,TRBD2,TRBV2,TRBJ2-5,CATRGLAIIQETQYF,TGTGCCACCAGGGGACTAGCCATAATCCAAGAGACCCAGTACTTC
many,-,TRBV20-1,TRBJ1-2,CSASLALLNYGYTF,TGCAGTGCTAGCCTAGCCCTTCTTAACTATGGCTACACCTTC
few,TRBD2,TRBV6-1,TRBJ2-5,CASSEDIREMSVRRLAARETQYF,TGTGCCAGCAGTGAAGATATCAGGGAAATGAGTGTGAGGCGGCTAGCGGCGAGAGAGACCCAGTACTTC
-,TRBD2,TRBV19,TRBJ2-1,CASSIRGAGGTSGEQFF,TGTGCCAGTAGTATAAGAGGCGCGGGAGGTACAAGTGGGGAGCAGTTCTTC